This section outlines one TCR beta chain sequence together with its context. Its antigen is still unknown. V was pared by 11 bases and J by 7 bases, with 17 bases of the junction left unmatched. This CDR3 comprises 15 residues. Germline loops: CDR1 MDHEN, CDR2 SYDVKM. This sample was included in a study of blood T cells in healthy people across ages. Study findings and constraints: PBMCs that were unsorted prevented a conclusive naive versus antigen-experienced comparison.

Primed by a sample-barcoded 5' primer and a J-beta primer mix, a second PCR proceeded for about 6 to 11 cycles. TCRdb re-analysed the 5' RACE reads in MiXCR, keeping a single row per CDR3 protein. Of some 940,000 distinct CDR3 sequences listed, 29% are singletons. This same sample was also taken into another study, of T cells of mothers and their children. That source adds: The overlap seen between related mothers and children slightly exceeded that of unrelated pairs, though not significantly. Detection of persistent microchimeric T cell clones did not occur.

Specimen: blood. The V gene is TRBV28, the J gene TRBJ1-5; 7 bases are a match to TRBD1. This receptor was taken from a woman in her 40s in good health. CDR3 amino acids: CAGCQETGLKQPQHF. CDR3 DNA: TGTGCCGGCTGCCAAGAGACAGGGCTCAAACAGCCCCAGCATTTT.